The clone carrying this T cell receptor (beta chain) occurred once. Antigen unknown. Germline V CDR1 and CDR2: WSHSY, SAAADI. This CDR3 is 14 amino acids long. V was pared by 5 bases and J by 7 bases, with 12 bases between. Terminally differentiated effector memory CD45RA+ cells were excluded by CCR7 positive selection of CD45RO-negative cells. Sequenced by immunoSEQ multiplex PCR; TCRdb stores in-frame clones only, minus some. The repertoire consists of about 2 million clones, with about 95% occurring once and the leading ten covering roughly 1%. This sample stems from a study of shared clonotypes between healthy human individuals. As for the study in general: Plates per donor: three CD4 naive, three CD4 memory, two CD8 naive, one CD8 memory. Study-level points and caveats: Several donors held about 4.6% of naive CD4 clonotypes in common.

Sequencing used naive CD8+ T cells sorted from blood. The chain links TRBV10-2 to TRBJ1-6, with a weak D call TRBD1 (5 bases). The sequence came from a man younger than 35 in good health. The chain's CDR3 is CASSTGGVNSPLHF. In DNA, the CDR3 is TGCGCCAGCAGTACAGGAGGAGTCAATTCACCCCTCCACTTT.